The clone carrying this T cell receptor beta chain came up a few times. The data were taken from a study of T cell responses to AZD1222 COVID-19 vaccine. Sequenced by immunoSEQ multiplex PCR; TCRdb stores in-frame clones only, minus some. This sample has under 170,000 clones; 90% occur once, and the top ten carry more than 3%. The CDR3 sequence is 13 residues long. V lost 7 bases and J 3 bases, leaving 12 bases between the germline ends. Per the germline V gene, CDR1 is SNHLY and CDR2 is FYNNEI. This sequence was found in an adult who received the AZD1222 COVID-19 vaccine. The material was peripheral blood, obtained 28 days after the second AZD1222 dose. The chain employs TRBV2 and TRBJ1-1; D not certain. The CDR3: CASNFPRDTEAFF. Written as DNA, the CDR3 is TGTGCCAGCAACTTTCCGAGGGACACTGAAGCTTTCTTT. The variable domain in full, completed from reference TRBV2 and TRBJ1-1, reads EPEVTQTPSHQVTQMGQEVILRCVPISNHLYFYWYRQILGQKVEFLVSFYNNEISEKSEIFDDQFSVERPDGSNFTLKIRSTKLEDSAMYFCASNFPRDTEAFFGQGTRLTVV.